This TCR beta chain is from a study of blood T cell repertoires in COVID-19. Study background: Acute-phase and convalescent COVID-19 samples originated in the United States, Italy and Spain. T cells, B-cell-depleted T cells, or PBMCs supplied cDNA or gDNA.

The CDR3 has 17 amino acids. The germline gives CDR1 MGHRA, CDR2 YSYEKL. Trimming shortened V by 4 bases and J by 0 bases, and 18 bases separated the two germline ends. Seattle patients were enrolled while actively infected and followed longitudinally. In the source study's methods: It was from reference gene primer amplification that nucleated cell counts were estimated. TCRdb keeps only in-frame clones here, not all; method: immunoSEQ multiplex PCR. That table furnishes V, J and clone size, whereas the DNA furnished D and trimming. Here the sample spans roughly 200,000 clones, 83% being singletons. This clonotype was sampled from a woman in her twenties or thirties with COVID-19, enrolled during active disease. This chain joins TRBV4-1 and TRBJ1-2, with D uncertain. Sequenced input: peripheral blood. CDR3 amino acids: CASSRLAETSANYGYTF. As DNA, the CDR3 is TGCGCCAGCAGCCGCCTGGCGGAGACCTCAGCTAACTATGGCTACACCTTC.